This T cell receptor (beta chain) was recovered during a study of PD-1 blockade in classical Hodgkin lymphoma. Study conclusions and caveats: Those achieving complete response showed baseline diversity like newly diagnosed patients. Healthy donors were reported to have higher baseline TCR diversity than newly diagnosed patients. Prior therapy or disease activity may underlie the repertoire differences, whose causes remain undefined.

Notes on this clone: Its antigen is as yet unknown.

Trimming removed 0 bases from V and 7 bases from J, with 15 bases in between. There are 15 residues in the CDR3. CDR1 is MNHEY and CDR2 is SMNVEV in the germline V gene (reference sequence). Measured with immunoSEQ multiplex PCR; TCRdb has only the in-frame clones, and not every one. The sample has approximately 10,000 clones, 74% seen once. The sample's time point: cycle 4 day 1 (C4D1), after more than 5 weeks of nivolumab. Relapse was seen in all patients after autologous stem cell transplantation, and brentuximab vedotin exposure was variable. Thawed PBMCs underwent magnetic negative selection to obtain purified CD8+ T cells.

The chain recombines TRBV27 with TRBJ1-1; a weak D match, TRBD1 (5 bases). This sequence was found in a human donor with classical Hodgkin lymphoma. The sequenced sample was CD8+ T cells from blood, obtained before the fourth cycle of nivolumab. For the CDR3, the DNA is TGTGCCAGCAGTTTATCGTGGGGGGTGACCGTTGAAGCTTTCTTT. It codes for CASSLSWGVTVEAFF.